This record looks at one T cell receptor beta chain sequence and its context. Its matching antigen is unknown. The data derive from a study of a mutant IDH1 vaccine in newly diagnosed glioma. The junction had 6 bases not matched to a gene; V was cut back by 5 bases and J by 0 bases. CDR3 length equals 15 residues. From germline, CDR1 is SGHRS and CDR2 YFSETQ. Time point noted: week 5, during vaccination. All doses held 300 ug of mutant IDH1 20-mer peptide, with topical imiquimod. Assay: immunoSEQ multiplex PCR; the TCRdb copy retains only in-frame clones and omits some. The sample has roughly 72,000 clones; 91% are singletons.

The rearrangement links TRBV5-1 to TRBJ2-3, with TRBD1 matching 7 bases. This receptor was obtained from a woman aged 45-65 years with glioma. This sample comprised PBMCs, obtained from a glioma patient whose treatment included an IDH1 peptide vaccine. CDR3: CASSSTGQSTDTQYF. In nucleotides, the CDR3 is TGCGCCAGCAGTTCGACGGGACAGAGCACAGATACGCAGTATTTT.